These T cell receptor beta chains were read from a single sample in a study of T-cell memory formation after mild COVID-19. In TCRdb, the 5' RACE reads were re-called with MiXCR into one record per CDR3 protein. The table has 150,000 to 200,000 distinct CDR3 sequences, 16% seen once. The specimen was PBMCs or a T cell subset sorted from them (not recorded which). These TCRs come from an adult woman who had mild COVID-19 (a few samples of this study predate the infection). Cell type and time point are not known. Both conserved end residues are part of each CDR3. The D gene is left open where the match is weak. Clone size is stated in some rows and not others, as once, few, many or a class when expanded.

-,-,TRBJ2-3,TRBV12-3/TRBV12-4,TGTGCCAGCAGGTTCCGGCCTAGCACAGATACGCAGTATTTT,CASRFRPSTDTQYF
-,few,TRBJ2-1,TRBV2,TGTGCCAGCCGAAGGGGACCCCTCGACAATGAGCAGTTCTTC,CASRRGPLDNEQFF
-,-,TRBJ1-5,TRBV18,TGTGCCAGCTCACCATGGGGTAGCAATCAGCCCCAGCATTTT,CASSPWGSNQPQHF
-,-,TRBJ2-7,TRBV20-1,TGCAGTGCTAGAACTAACGTTGGACAGAAAACCTACGAGCAGTACTTC,CSARTNVGQKTYEQYF
-,-,TRBJ2-3,TRBV2,TGTGCCAGCAGCCTCGGAACTAGCTGGCCGGCAGATACGCAGTATTTT,CASSLGTSWPADTQYF
-,-,TRBJ2-5,TRBV5-5,TGTGCCAGCAGCCGGGACCTTTGGGCCCTCCGGGAAGAGACCCAGTACTTC,CASSRDLWALREETQYF
TRBD2,few,TRBJ2-1,TRBV5-1,TGCGCCAGCAGCGCCGGGGGGAGCGGGCCCTACAATGAGCAGTTCTTC,CASSAGGSGPYNEQFF
TRBD1,few,TRBJ1-6,TRBV12-3/TRBV12-4,TGTGCCAGCAGTTTAGGGCAGGGGGCTTCACCCCTCCACTTT,CASSLGQGASPLHF
-,few,TRBJ2-5,TRBV7-2,TGTGCCAGCAGCCCCCCGGGACTTAAACGAGAGACCCAGTACTTC,CASSPPGLKRETQYF
-,-,TRBJ2-3,TRBV5-1,TGCGCCAGCAGCTTGGGGGCGGGTGATACGCAGTATTTT,CASSLGAGDTQYF
-,-,TRBJ1-1,TRBV19,TGTGCCAGTAGTATCCGGGACCACACTGAAGCTTTCTTT,CASSIRDHTEAFF
-,-,TRBJ2-6,TRBV5-1,TGCGCCAGCAGCTTAAGCCTCTCTGGGGCCAACGTCCTGACTTTC,CASSLSLSGANVLTF
-,few,TRBJ2-5,TRBV30,TGTGCCCATTCGGACAGCCAAGAGACCCAGTACTTC,CAHSDSQETQYF
-,-,TRBJ2-7,TRBV15,TGTGCCACCAGCAGAGGTGGCAGATCGCTGGGGGAGCAGTACTTC,CATSRGGRSLGEQYF
TRBD1,few,TRBJ1-2,TRBV15,TGTGCCACCAGCAGAGACAGGGGGTCCACGGGCTACACCTTC,CATSRDRGSTGYTF
-,many,TRBJ2-7,TRBV5-1,TGCGCCAGCAGCTTGCAACAGGGTATCTACGAGCAGTACTTC,CASSLQQGIYEQYF
-,-,TRBJ2-3,TRBV5-5,TGTGCCAGCAGCCTACAGCGGTCGGATACGCAGTATTTT,CASSLQRSDTQYF
-,many,TRBJ2-7,TRBV15,TGTGCCACCAGCAGAGAGGGGCCCTACGAGCAGTACTTC,CATSREGPYEQYF
-,-,TRBJ1-1,TRBV7-3,TGTGCCAGCAGCTTACGCCAAAGGGGAGAGGTCACTGAAGCTTTCTTT,CASSLRQRGEVTEAFF
TRBD1,-,TRBJ1-4,TRBV18,TGTGCCAGCTCACCCTCGGGGACAGGGGACGAAAAACTGTTTTTT,CASSPSGTGDEKLFF
TRBD2,few,TRBJ2-3,TRBV15,TGTGCCACCAGCAGAGATCAGAGTAGCGGGAGGGCAGATACGCAGTATTTT,CATSRDQSSGRADTQYF
-,few,TRBJ2-1,TRBV19,TGTGCCAGTAGACCCCAAGTGAGCTCCTACAATGAGCAGTTCTTC,CASRPQVSSYNEQFF